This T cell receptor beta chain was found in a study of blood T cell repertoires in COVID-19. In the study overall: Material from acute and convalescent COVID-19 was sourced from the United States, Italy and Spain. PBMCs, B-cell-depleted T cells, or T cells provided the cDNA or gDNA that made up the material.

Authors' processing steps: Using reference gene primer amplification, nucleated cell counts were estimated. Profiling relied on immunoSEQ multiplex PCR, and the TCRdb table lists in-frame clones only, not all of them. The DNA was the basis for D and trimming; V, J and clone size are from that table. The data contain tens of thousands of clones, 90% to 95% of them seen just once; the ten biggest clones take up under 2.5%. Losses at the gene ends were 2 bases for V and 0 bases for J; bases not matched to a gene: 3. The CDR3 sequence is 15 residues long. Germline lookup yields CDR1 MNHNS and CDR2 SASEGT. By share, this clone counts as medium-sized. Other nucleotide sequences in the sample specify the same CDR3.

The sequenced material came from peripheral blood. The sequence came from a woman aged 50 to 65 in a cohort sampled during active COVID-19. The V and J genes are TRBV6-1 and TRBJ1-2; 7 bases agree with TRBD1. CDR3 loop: CASSEWTGSNYGYTF. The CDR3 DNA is TGTGCCAGCAGTGAATGGACAGGTTCTAACTATGGCTACACCTTC.